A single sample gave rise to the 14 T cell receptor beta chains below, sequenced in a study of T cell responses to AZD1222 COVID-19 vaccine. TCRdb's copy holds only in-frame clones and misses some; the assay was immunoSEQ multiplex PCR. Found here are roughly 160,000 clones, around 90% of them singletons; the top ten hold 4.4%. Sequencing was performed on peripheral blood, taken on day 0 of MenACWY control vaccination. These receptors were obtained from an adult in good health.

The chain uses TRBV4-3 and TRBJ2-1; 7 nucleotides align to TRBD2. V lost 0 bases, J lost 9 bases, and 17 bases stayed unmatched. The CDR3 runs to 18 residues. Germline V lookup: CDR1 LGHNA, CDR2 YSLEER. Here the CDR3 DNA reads TGCGCCAGCAGCCAAGATAGAGTGGGGCTAGCGGTCAGACCTGAGCAGTTCTTC. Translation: CASSQDRVGLAVRPEQFF.

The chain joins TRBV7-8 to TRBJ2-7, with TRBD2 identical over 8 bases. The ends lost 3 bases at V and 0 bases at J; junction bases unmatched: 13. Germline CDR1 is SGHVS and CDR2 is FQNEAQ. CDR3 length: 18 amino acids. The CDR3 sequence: CASSFFLPTSESSYEQYF. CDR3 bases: TGTGCCAGCAGCTTTTTTCTCCCGACTAGCGAGAGCTCCTACGAGCAGTACTTC.

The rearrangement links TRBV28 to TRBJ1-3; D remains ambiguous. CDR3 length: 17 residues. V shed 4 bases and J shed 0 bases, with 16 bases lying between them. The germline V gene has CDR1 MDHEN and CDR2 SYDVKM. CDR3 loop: CASSSGPGLGSGNTIYF. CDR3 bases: TGTGCCAGCAGTTCCGGTCCGGGCCTCGGCTCTGGAAACACCATATATTTT.

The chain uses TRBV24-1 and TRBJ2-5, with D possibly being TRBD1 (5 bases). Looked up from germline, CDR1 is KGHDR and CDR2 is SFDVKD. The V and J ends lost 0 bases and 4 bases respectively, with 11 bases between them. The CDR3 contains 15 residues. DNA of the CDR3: TGTGCCACCAGTGATTTGAGCTGGGGCGGAGAGACCCAGTACTTC. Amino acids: CATSDLSWGGETQYF.

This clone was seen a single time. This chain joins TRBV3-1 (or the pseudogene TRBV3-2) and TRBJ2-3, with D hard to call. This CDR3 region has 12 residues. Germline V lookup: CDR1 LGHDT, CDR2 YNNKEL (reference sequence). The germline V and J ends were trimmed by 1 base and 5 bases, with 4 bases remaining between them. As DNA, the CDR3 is TGTGCCAGCAGCCAAGTTGAAGATACGCAGTATTTT. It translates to CASSQVEDTQYF.

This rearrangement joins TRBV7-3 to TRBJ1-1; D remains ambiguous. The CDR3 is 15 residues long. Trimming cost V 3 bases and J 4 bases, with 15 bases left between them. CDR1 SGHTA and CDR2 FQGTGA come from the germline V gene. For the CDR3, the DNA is TGTGCCAGCAGCTTTTTTGCGGCGGTCTCCACTGAAGCTTTCTTT. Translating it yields CASSFFAAVSTEAFF.

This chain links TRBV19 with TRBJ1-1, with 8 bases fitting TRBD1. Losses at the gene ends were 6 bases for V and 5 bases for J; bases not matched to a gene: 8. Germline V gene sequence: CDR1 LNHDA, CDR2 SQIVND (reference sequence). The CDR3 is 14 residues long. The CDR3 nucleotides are TGTGCCAGTAGCGTCGGACAGGGAAGGACTGAAGCTTTCTTT. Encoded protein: CASSVGQGRTEAFF.

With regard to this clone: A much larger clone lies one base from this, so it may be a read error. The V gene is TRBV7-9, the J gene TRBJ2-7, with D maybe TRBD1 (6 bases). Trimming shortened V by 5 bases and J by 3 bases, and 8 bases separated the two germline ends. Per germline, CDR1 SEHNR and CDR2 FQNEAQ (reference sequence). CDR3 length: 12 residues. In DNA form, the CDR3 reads TGTGCCAGCAGCCTACAGGGCTACGAGCAGTACTTC. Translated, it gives CASSLQGYEQYF.

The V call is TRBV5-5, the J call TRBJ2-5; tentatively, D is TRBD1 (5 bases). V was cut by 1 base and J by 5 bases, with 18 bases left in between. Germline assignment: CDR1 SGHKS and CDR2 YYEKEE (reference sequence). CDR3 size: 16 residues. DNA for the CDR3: TGTGCCAGCAGCTTGTTTCAGGGAATCGGGTTGGAGACCCAGTACTTC. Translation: CASSLFQGIGLETQYF.

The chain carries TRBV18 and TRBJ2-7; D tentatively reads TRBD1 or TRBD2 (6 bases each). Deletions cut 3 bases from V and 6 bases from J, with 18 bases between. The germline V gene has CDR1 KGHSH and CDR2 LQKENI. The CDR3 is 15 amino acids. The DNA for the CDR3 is TGTGCCAGCTCACCCTTGGGGGCGGGAAAGGGCGAGCAGTACTTC. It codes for CASSPLGAGKGEQYF.

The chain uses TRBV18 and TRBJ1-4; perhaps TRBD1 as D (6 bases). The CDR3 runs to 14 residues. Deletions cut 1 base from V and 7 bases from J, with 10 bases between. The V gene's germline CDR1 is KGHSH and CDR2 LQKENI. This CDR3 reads CASSPRQAAEKLFF. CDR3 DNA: TGTGCCAGCTCACCACGACAGGCTGCTGAAAAACTGTTTTTT.

The DNA of the CDR3 is TGTGCCAGCAGGGGGCCATCCTACGAGCAGTACTTC. Protein sequence: CASRGPSYEQYF. V usage is TRBV2 and J usage is TRBJ2-7; TRBD1 is a possible D gene (5 bases). This CDR3 has 12 residues. Trimming cost V 6 bases and J 1 base, with 7 bases left between them. CDR1 SNHLY and CDR2 FYNNEI come from the germline V gene.

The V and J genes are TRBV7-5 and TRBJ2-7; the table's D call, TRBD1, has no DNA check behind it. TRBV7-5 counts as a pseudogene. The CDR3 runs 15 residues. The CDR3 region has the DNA TGTGTCAGAAGCTTAGTAGGGACAGGGCCCCACGAGCAGTACTTC. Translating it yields CVRSLVGTGPHEQYF.

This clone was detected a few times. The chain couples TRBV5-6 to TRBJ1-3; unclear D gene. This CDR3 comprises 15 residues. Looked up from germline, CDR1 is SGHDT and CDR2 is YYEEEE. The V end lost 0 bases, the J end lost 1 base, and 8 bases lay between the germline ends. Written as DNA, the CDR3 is TGTGCCAGCAGCTTGGCGTCCCTTTCTGGAAACACCATATATTTT. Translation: CASSLASLSGNTIYF.